This T cell receptor (beta chain) was recorded in a study of response to subunit inactivated influenza vaccine. This clonotype occurred a few times. Its antigen is unidentified. Study-wide findings and caveats: T cells newly recruited by each seasonal influenza vaccination are few, the authors suggested.

Trimming left V 9 bases short and J 1 base short, with 18 bases between. The CDR3 has 16 amino acids. Germline CDR1 is MDHEN and CDR2 is SYDVKM. A single record per CDR3 protein comes from TCRdb applying MiXCR to the RT-PCR reads. The sample has about 650,000 distinct CDR3 sequences; about 15% are singletons. The genes are TRBV28 and TRBJ2-2; possible D gene TRBD2, 6 bases. This specimen consisted of PBMCs from blood, obtained roughly 2 weeks before vaccination. The origin of this receptor is a middle-aged man who received an inactivated influenza vaccine. For the CDR3, the DNA is TGTGCCAGTCTCCCGGGGTGGGAGGAGAACACCGGGGAGCTGTTTTTT. It encodes CASLPGWEENTGELFF. Drawing the rest from reference TRBV28 and TRBJ2-2, the complete variable domain is DVKVTQSSRYLVKRTGEKVFLECVQDMDHENMFWYRQDPGLGLRLIYFSYDVKMKEKGDIPEGYSVSREKKERFSLILESASTNQTSMYLCASLPGWEENTGELFFGEGSRLTVL.